This T cell receptor beta chain was sequenced for a study of glioma-infiltrating T cells after dendritic cell vaccination (dated by TCRdb to about 2016). Looking at the study overall: The cohort included roughly 15 glioblastoma patients drawn from Phase I and II dendritic cell vaccination trials, of whom 9 were newly diagnosed and 6 had recurrent disease. Between about 2002 and 2013, the patients were given dendritic cell vaccination pulsed with autologous tumor lysate. The vaccine consisted of monocyte-derived dendritic cells cultured seven to eight days with IL-4 and GM-CSF, then pulsed overnight with autologous tumor lysate. Three intradermal dendritic cell vaccine injections were administered to patients at biweekly intervals in the arm below the axilla. In glioblastoma patients vaccinated with dendritic cells, deep sequencing of TCR beta CDR3 regions served to measure tumor-infiltrating lymphocyte content and to compare repertoires between tumor and blood. Survival after dendritic cell vaccination was correlated with TCR sequencing metrics such as TIL content and the overlap between tumor and blood repertoires. General findings and caveats noted by the study authors: The cohort was small and heterogeneous, and full blood and tumor sets were available for few patients, with initial-recurrent tumor pairs available for even fewer patients. TCR clonality showed no direct relationship with survival, which suggests that a diverse polyclonal response may matter. The three-group TCR overlap response model was characterized as speculative, and prospective validation of the model was stated to be required. Longer time to progression and overall survival after dendritic cell vaccination were predicted by higher estimated pretreatment TIL content.

As for this clone: Its antigen is unknown. Base qualities are missing; no much larger clone stands one base away.

The immunoSEQ assay amplified TCRB CDR3 regions from approximately 2 micrograms of genomic DNA, or from all available DNA when less than that amount was available. For multiplex PCR, 60 forward primers for TCR V beta segments and 13 reverse primers for J beta segments were used. To estimate reads per starting template, synthetic control templates were spiked into each sample at limiting dilution. The Illumina HiSeq System generated 87 bp sequencing reads. The authors' pipeline ran thus. PCR and sequencing errors were removed by merging closely related sequences with a nearest neighbor algorithm. TCR overlap was measured as the percentage of unique tumor TCR beta sequences that were also present in the peripheral blood of the same patient. TCRdb holds this immuneACCESS table with in-frame rearrangements only. Some clones are missing; in checked studies, unresolved V genes explain under half, and the rest has no known cause. V, J and clone size are taken as reported in that table, and D and trimming were inferred from the DNA itself. The sample table holds tens of thousands of clones, of which around nine tenths were seen once. 2.2% of the sample belongs to the ten largest clones.

V is pruned by 7 bases and J by 4 bases, leaving 3 bases of the junction without a gene match. CDR1 MNHEY and CDR2 SVGAGI were looked up in the germline V gene. The CDR3 has 13 amino acids, counting the end cysteine and phenylalanine. The only DNA kept is the CDR3, 39 bases in frame from the first base. Patients were selected for having adequate residual fresh-frozen tumor tissue and more than two years of available survival data. Molecular status otherwise varied across the glioblastoma patients, but none of them carried an isocitrate dehydrogenase mutation. PBMC were collected before vaccination, two weeks after the third vaccination, and at tumor progression if tumor progression occurred. The Qiagen DNeasy Blood extraction Kit was used to extract genomic DNA.

This clonotype originated in a human donor with glioblastoma. This sequence uses TRBV6-5 and TRBJ1-2, with 10 middle bases fitting TRBD1. Sequenced material: blood, taken before dendritic cell vaccination. The CDR3 protein sequence reads: CASTGQGVYGYTF. At the DNA level, the sequence is TGTGCCAGCACCGGACAGGGGGTCTATGGCTACACCTTC.